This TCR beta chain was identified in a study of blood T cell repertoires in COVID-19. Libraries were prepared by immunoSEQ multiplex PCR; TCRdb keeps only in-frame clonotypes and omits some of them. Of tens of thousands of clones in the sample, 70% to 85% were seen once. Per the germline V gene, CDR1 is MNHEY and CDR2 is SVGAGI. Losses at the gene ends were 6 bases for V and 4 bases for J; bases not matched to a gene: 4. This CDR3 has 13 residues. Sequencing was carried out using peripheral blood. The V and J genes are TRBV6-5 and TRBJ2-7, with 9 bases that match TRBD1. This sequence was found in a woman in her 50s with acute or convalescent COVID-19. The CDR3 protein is CASSSGTGYEQYF. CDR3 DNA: TGTGCCAGCAGCTCCGGGACAGGGTACGAGCAGTACTTC.